The rows below give T cell receptor beta chains drawn from one sample of a study of CD8+CD57+ T cells in acquired aplastic anemia. Via MiXCR, TCRdb re-called the reads, giving one row per CDR3 protein. The sample has approximately 120,000 distinct CDR3 sequences, over 30% seen once. The sequencing input was sorted CD4+, CD8+, or CD8+CD57+ T cells (not recorded which) from PBMCs. The receptors shown here come from a human donor with aplastic anemia. The CDR3 runs from the conserved cysteine through the conserved F or W. D genes are given only for firm matches. Size tells how often a clone was seen (once, few, many) or the class of an expanded clone, and some rows leave it out.

j_call v_call clone_size d_call cdr3_nt cdr3_aa
TRBJ1-1 TRBV7-5 - - - CISVPEATSTGLIDEAFF
TRBJ1-5 TRBV2 - - TGTGCCAGCACGACCATAGGGAATCAGCCCCAGCATTTT CASTTIGNQPQHF
TRBJ2-7 TRBV6-1 many - TGTGCCAGCGCACGAGGGGGTAGCTCCTACGAGCAGTACTTC CASARGGSSYEQYF
TRBJ1-5 TRBV12-3/TRBV12-4 many - TGTGCCAGCAACCTCCATCAGGTGGACAGCCAGTATCGCAATCAGCCCCAGCATTTT CASNLHQVDSQYRNQPQHF
TRBJ2-3 TRBV19 - TRBD1 TGTGCCAGTAGCCCCTCCCACAGGGGAATGATGGATACGCAGTATTTT CASSPSHRGMMDTQYF
TRBJ2-3 TRBV7-9 - TRBD2 TGTGCCAGCAGCTTCCCAACTAGCGGCACAGATACGCAGTATTTT CASSFPTSGTDTQYF
TRBJ1-5 TRBV7-2 many - TGTGCCAGCAGCTTAGGTGGGTCGAGCAATCAGCCCCAGCATTTT CASSLGGSSNQPQHF
TRBJ1-1 TRBV10-2 many - TGCGCCAGCAGTGATCTCCTTCCCAGGGGATCCACTGAAGCTTTCTTT CASSDLLPRGSTEAFF
TRBJ1-6 TRBV7-8 many - TGTGCCAGCAGCTTTAAGGGTATATTTAATTCACCCCTCCACTTT CASSFKGIFNSPLHF
TRBJ2-3 TRBV6-1 - - TGTGCCAGCAGTGACGGACAGCCTTTTATAAAAGATACGCAGTATTTT CASSDGQPFIKDTQYF